This T cell receptor beta chain was sequenced in a study of control samples from healthy donors and cancer patients (dated by TCRdb to 2020 to 2022). Library preparation used the immunoSEQ multiplex PCR assay. This is the immuneACCESS table as TCRdb keeps it, with only in-frame sequences that have V and J called. A part of the clones is gone; compared with another copy, unresolved V genes explain less than half, and the rest is unexplained. For this sample there are some 120,000 clones; around 87% appear just once. Jointly, the top ten make up about 2.7% of the sample. The CDR3 runs 13 residues from the cysteine to the phenylalanine. Kept here is only the CDR3 DNA, which spans 39 bases and is read in frame from base 1. Reading the germline V gene (reference sequence) gives CDR1 GTSNPN and CDR2 SVGIG. Cut back by 3 bases and 3 bases, the V and J ends lie 11 bases apart. Turning to this clone: The target of this receptor is not known. No base-level quality is on record; no much larger clone is a single base apart.

The receptor's source is a man aged 55 to 69 in good health. Sequencing was carried out using blood. Rearrangement joined TRBV30 to TRBJ1-2; TRBD1 could be the D gene, as 5 bases match. The DNA sequence reads TGTGCCTGGAGGGCGACAGCGGACTATGGCTACACCTTC. It is translated as CAWRATADYGYTF.